One T cell receptor beta chain is described in this entry. J lost 6 bases, V lost 3 bases, and 6 bases had no gene match. The CDR3 sequence is 14 residues long. Germline CDR1 is SGHVS and CDR2 is FNYEAQ. PCR amplification relied on 60 Vbeta primers (plus 13 Jbeta primers). Here immunoSEQ multiplex PCR was the method, and the copy in TCRdb shows in-frame clones only, minus some. The sample records roughly 200,000 clones, 70% to 85% being singletons. This entry is derived from a study of cytomegalovirus exposure and HLA in healthy donors. This chain connects TRBV7-6 to TRBJ1-1; TRBD1 aligns across 8 bases. This TCR was recovered from a woman in her twenties or thirties in good health and CMV-seropositive. Material: PBMCs. The CDR3 loop reads CASSFGQGAAEAFF. The CDR3 region has the DNA TGTGCCAGCAGCTTTGGTCAGGGGGCGGCTGAAGCTTTCTTT.